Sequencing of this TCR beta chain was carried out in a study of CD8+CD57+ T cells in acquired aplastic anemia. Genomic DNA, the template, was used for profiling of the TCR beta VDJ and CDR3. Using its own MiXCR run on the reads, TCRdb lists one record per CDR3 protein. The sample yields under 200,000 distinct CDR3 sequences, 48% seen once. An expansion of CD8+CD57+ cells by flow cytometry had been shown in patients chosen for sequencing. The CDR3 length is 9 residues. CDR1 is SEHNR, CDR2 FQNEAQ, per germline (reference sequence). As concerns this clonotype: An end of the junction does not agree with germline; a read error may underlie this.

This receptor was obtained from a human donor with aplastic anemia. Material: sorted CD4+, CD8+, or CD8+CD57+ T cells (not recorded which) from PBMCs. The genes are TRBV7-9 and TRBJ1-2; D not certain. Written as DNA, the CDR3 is TGTGCCAGCAGCTTCCCCCCCGCCTTC. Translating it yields CASSFPPAF. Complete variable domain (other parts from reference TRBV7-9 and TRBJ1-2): DTGVSQNPRHKITKRGQNVTFRCDPISEHNRLYWYRQTLGQGPEFLTYFQNEAQLEKSRLLSDRFSAERPKGSFSTLEIQRTEQGDSAMYLCASSFPPAFGSGTRLTVV.